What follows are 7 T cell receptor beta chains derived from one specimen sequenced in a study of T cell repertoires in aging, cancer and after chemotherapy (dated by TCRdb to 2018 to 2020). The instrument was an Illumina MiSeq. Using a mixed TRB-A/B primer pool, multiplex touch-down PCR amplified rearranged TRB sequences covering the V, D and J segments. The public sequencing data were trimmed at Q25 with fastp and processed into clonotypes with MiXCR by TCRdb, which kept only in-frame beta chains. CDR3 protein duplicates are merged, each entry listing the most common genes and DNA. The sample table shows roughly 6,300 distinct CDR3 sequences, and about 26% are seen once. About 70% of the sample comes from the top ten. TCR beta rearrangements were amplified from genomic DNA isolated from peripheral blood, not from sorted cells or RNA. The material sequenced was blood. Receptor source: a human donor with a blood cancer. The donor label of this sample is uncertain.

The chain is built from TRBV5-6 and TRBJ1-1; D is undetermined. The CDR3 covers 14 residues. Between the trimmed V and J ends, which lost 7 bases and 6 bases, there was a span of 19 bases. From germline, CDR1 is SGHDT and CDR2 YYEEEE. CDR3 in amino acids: CASGRSDLLAEAFF. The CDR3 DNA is TGTGCCAGCGGCAGGAGTGACCTTTTGGCTGAAGCTTTCTTT.

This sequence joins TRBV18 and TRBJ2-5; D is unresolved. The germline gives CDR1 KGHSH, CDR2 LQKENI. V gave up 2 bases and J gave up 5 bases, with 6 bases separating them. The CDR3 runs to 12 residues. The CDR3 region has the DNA TGTGCCAGCTCACCATTGGAGGAGACCCAGTACTTC. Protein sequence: CASSPLEETQYF.

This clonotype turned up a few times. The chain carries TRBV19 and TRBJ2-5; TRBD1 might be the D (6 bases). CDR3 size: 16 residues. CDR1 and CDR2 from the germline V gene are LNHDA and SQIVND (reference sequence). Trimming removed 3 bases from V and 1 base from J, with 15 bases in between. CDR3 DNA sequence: TGTGCCAGTAGTATTGTGTCAGGGGTTGCCCAAGAGACCCAGTACTTC. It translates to CASSIVSGVAQETQYF.

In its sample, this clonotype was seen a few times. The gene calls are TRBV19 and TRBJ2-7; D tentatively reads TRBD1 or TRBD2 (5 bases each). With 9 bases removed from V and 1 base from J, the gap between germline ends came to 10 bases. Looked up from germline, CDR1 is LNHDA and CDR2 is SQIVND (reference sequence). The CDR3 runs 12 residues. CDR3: CASGDGSYEQYF. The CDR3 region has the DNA TGTGCCAGCGGGGACGGATCCTACGAGCAGTACTTC.

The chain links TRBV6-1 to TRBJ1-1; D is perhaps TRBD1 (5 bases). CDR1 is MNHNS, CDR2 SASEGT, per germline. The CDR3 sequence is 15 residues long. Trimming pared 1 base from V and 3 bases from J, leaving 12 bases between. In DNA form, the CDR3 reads TGTGCCAGCAGTGAAGTTGGTGGGGGACACACTGAAGCTTTCTTT. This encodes CASSEVGGGHTEAFF.

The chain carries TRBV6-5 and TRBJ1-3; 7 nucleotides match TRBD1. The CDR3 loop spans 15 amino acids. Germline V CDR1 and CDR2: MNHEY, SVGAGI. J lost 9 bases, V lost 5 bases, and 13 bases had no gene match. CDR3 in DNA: TGTGCCAGCAGTGTCGAGGGGAGACAGGGCGGCACCATATATTTT. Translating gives CASSVEGRQGGTIYF.

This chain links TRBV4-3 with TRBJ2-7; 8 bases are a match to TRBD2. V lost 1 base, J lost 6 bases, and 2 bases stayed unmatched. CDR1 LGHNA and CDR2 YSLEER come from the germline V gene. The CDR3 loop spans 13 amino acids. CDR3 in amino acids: CASSQALAGEQYF. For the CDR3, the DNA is TGCGCCAGCAGCCAAGCTCTAGCGGGCGAGCAGTACTTC.